This T cell receptor beta chain derives from a study of Tregs in tolerant kidney transplant recipients. Sequencing was performed with immunoSEQ multiplex PCR; in TCRdb, only in-frame clones are kept and a portion is missing. The sample includes 62,000 or so clones, roughly 98% of them seen just once. Study-wide findings and caveats: Some patients' samples used different primers over time, so nucleotide sequences weren't comparable.

In germline, CDR1 is KGHSH, CDR2 LQKENI. V dropped 2 bases and J dropped 0 bases, with 10 bases sitting between them. The CDR3 runs to 16 residues. This clone occurred once. Its antigen is currently unknown. The material sequenced was Tregs from blood, taken before the transplant. The source of this sequence is a human donor who received a combined kidney and bone marrow transplant. The chain combines TRBV18 with TRBJ2-2; D is unclear. The CDR3 here is CASSPVGTANTGELFF. The CDR3, as DNA: TGTGCCAGCTCACCAGTAGGAACAGCGAACACCGGGGAGCTGTTTTTT.